Below, 15 T cell receptor beta chains from the same sample are listed, as sequenced in a study of T cell responses to AZD1222 COVID-19 vaccine. Repertoires were generated with immunoSEQ multiplex PCR, while TCRdb's copy carries only in-frame clones and drops some. Found here are 200,000 or so clones, roughly 92% of them singletons; the top ten hold roughly a tenth. The source was peripheral blood, collected on day 0 of AZD1222 vaccination. The receptors come from an adult in good health.

V gene TRBV5-1 combines with J gene TRBJ1-5; D call uncertain. Trimming took off 3 bases at V and 4 bases at J, with 17 bases between the two ends. Germline-derived CDR1 and CDR2 are SGHRS and YFSETQ. CDR3 length equals 16 residues. CDR3 region: CASSSAPGEPNQPQHF. CDR3 coding DNA: TGCGCCAGCAGCTCCGCCCCCGGGGAACCAAATCAGCCCCAGCATTTT.

This chain connects TRBV6-1 to TRBJ1-6, with D unresolved. The germline V gene has CDR1 MNHNS and CDR2 SASEGT. The CDR3 consists of 15 residues. V was shortened by 2 bases and J by 10 bases, with 15 bases between the two germline ends. In DNA form, the CDR3 reads TGTGCCAGCAGTGAATCTGCTCTTACTCCCTCACCCCTCCACTTT. Translating it yields CASSESALTPSPLHF.

The table lists this clone with a count of one. The V gene is TRBV6-5, the J gene TRBJ1-1; 7 positions agree with TRBD1. The V gene end was trimmed by 6 bases and the J gene end by 1 base; junction bases not matched to a gene: 2. Germline CDR1 and CDR2: MNHEY and SVGAGI. The CDR3 is 13 residues long. CDR3 coding DNA: TGTGCCAGCAGGGACAGGACGAACACTGAAGCTTTCTTT. This sequence encodes CASRDRTNTEAFF.

The chain uses TRBV5-1 and TRBJ1-6; 11 positions agree with TRBD1. The V gene's germline CDR1 is SGHRS and CDR2 YFSETQ. With 4 bases clipped from V and 5 bases from J, the junction kept 8 bases outside the gene matches. This CDR3 region has 17 residues. DNA for the CDR3: TGCGCCAGCAGCCCAGCCGAGGACAGGGGGCATAATTCACCCCTCCACTTT. Protein: CASSPAEDRGHNSPLHF.

The chain uses TRBV12-3 or TRBV12-4 and TRBJ2-5; D not resolved. Trimming shortened V by 3 bases and J by 6 bases, and 8 bases separated the two germline ends. The CDR3 runs to 12 residues. The CDR3: CASSFSSQTQYF. The CDR3 DNA reads as TGTGCCAGCAGTTTTAGCTCTCAGACCCAGTACTTC.

This clone was picked up one time. The rearrangement links TRBV28 to TRBJ2-1, with D possibly being TRBD2 (6 bases). The germline V and J ends were trimmed by 2 bases and 7 bases, with 6 bases remaining between them. The CDR3 contains 12 residues. Germline-derived CDR1 and CDR2 are MDHEN and SYDVKM. This CDR3 reads CASSLLANEQFF. Here the CDR3 DNA reads TGTGCCAGCAGTTTACTAGCGAATGAGCAGTTCTTC.

The genes are TRBV29-1 and TRBJ2-7; the D gene is possibly TRBD2 (6 bases). This CDR3 comprises 13 residues. V lost 8 bases to trimming and J lost 1 base, with 15 bases between them. In germline, CDR1 is SQVTM, CDR2 ANQGSEA. CDR3 nucleotides: TGCAGCATCGCGGGACTCACATCCTACGAGCAGTACTTC. Translation: CSIAGLTSYEQYF.

J is TRBJ1-3 and V is TRBV11-1, with 8 bases identical to TRBD1. Trimming removed 5 bases from V and 0 bases from J; junction bases left unmatched: 0. This CDR3 is 14 amino acids long. Per the germline V gene, CDR1 is SGHAT and CDR2 is FQDESV (reference sequence). The CDR3 here is CASSDRGSGNTIYF. Here the CDR3 DNA reads TGTGCCAGCAGCGACAGGGGCTCTGGAAACACCATATATTTT.

The chain couples TRBV6-5 to TRBJ1-2; D may be TRBD1 (5 bases). The CDR3 sequence is 12 residues long. Trimming cost V 5 bases and J 9 bases, with 13 bases left between them. CDR1 and CDR2 (germline): MNHEY, SVGAGI. This CDR3 is CASSRTRISYTF. The CDR3 nucleotides read TGTGCCAGCAGTCGGACAAGGATAAGCTACACCTTC.

V and J are TRBV27 and TRBJ2-5; 9 bases map to TRBD2. CDR3 size: 16 residues. Germline loops: CDR1 MNHEY, CDR2 SMNVEV (reference sequence). Trimming at V came to 2 bases and at J to 3 bases, leaving 7 bases not matched to a gene. The CDR3 loop is CASSLAVSGGEETQYF. The CDR3 bases are TGTGCCAGCAGTTTAGCGGTTAGCGGGGGAGAAGAGACCCAGTACTTC.

This chain joins TRBV19 and TRBJ2-1; a possible D gene is TRBD2 (5 bases). This CDR3 has 16 residues. The germline CDR1 and CDR2 sequences are LNHDA and SQIVND (reference sequence). The V and J ends lost 1 base and 7 bases respectively, with 17 bases between them. The CDR3 sequence is CASSIAPYPGGNEQFF. CDR3 bases: TGTGCCAGTAGTATAGCTCCTTACCCGGGCGGGAATGAGCAGTTCTTC.

This clone was counted once. This chain uses TRBV19 with TRBJ1-1, with 11 bases fitting TRBD1. The ends lost 8 bases at V and 0 bases at J; junction bases unmatched: 14. Per the germline V gene, CDR1 is LNHDA and CDR2 is SQIVND (reference sequence). The CDR3 spans 18 residues. The CDR3 region is CASLVKWTGGYLNTEAFF. The CDR3 DNA sequence: TGTGCCAGTTTAGTCAAATGGACAGGGGGCTACTTGAACACTGAAGCTTTCTTT.

The V gene is TRBV10-3, the J gene TRBJ2-1; 11 bases align to TRBD2. The J segment lost 2 bases and the V segment lost 8 bases, leaving 17 bases of the junction unmatched. The CDR3 has 19 amino acids. Germline CDR1 reads ENHRY; CDR2 reads SYGVKD. In DNA, the CDR3 is TGTGCCATCGGTCAGATGAAGCCGGGACTAGCGGATACCTACAATGAGCAGTTCTTC. Translation: CAIGQMKPGLADTYNEQFF.

V gene TRBV28 combines with J gene TRBJ2-7, with D maybe TRBD2 (5 bases). The germline CDR1 and CDR2 sequences are MDHEN and SYDVKM. V lost 6 bases and J lost 0, with 15 bases in between. The CDR3 has 15 amino acids. The CDR3 nucleotides read TGTGCCAGCAGCCAAGGGAGCCTGAGCTCCTACGAGCAGTACGTC. Amino acid sequence: CASSQGSLSSYEQYV.

This clone was detected a few times. J is TRBJ2-1 and V is TRBV7-9, with D possibly being TRBD2 (7 bases). V was shortened by 6 bases and J by 4 bases, with 13 bases between the two germline ends. Germline-derived CDR1 and CDR2 are SEHNR and FQNEAQ (reference sequence). The CDR3 loop spans 14 amino acids. CDR3 residues: CASRLEGGYNEQFF. In nucleotides, the CDR3 is TGTGCCAGCAGGCTGGAGGGGGGGTACAATGAGCAGTTCTTC.